Following are 26 T cell receptor beta chains from one sample sequenced in a study of cytomegalovirus exposure and HLA in healthy donors. With 60 Vbeta and 13 Jbeta primers, the PCR was carried out. TCRdb keeps only in-frame clones here, not all; method: immunoSEQ multiplex PCR. In the table there are roughly 190,000 clones, about 80% of which are singletons. The sample taken for sequencing was PBMCs. These receptor sequences come from a woman in her 30s in good health and CMV-seropositive.

This chain connects TRBV7-9 to TRBJ1-5, with D maybe TRBD1 (5 bases). The V end lost 1 base, the J end lost 5 bases, and 9 bases lay between the germline ends. Per germline, CDR1 SEHNR and CDR2 FQNEAQ (reference sequence). The CDR3 covers 14 residues. CDR3 sequence reads: CASSLGQSHQPQHF. For the CDR3, the DNA is TGTGCCAGCAGCTTAGGACAGAGCCATCAGCCCCAGCATTTT.

The CDR3 here is CASSYSPLAGGPYQETQYF. The CDR3 bases are TGCGCCAGCAGCTACAGCCCCCTAGCGGGAGGCCCATATCAAGAGACCCAGTACTTC. The rearrangement links TRBV5-1 to TRBJ2-5; 11 bases are a match to TRBD2. The CDR3 is made up of 19 amino acids. V trimming: 3 bases; J trimming: 2 bases; junction bases outside the gene matches: 15. Germline assignment: CDR1 SGHRS and CDR2 YFSETQ.

This chain joins TRBV7-2 and TRBJ2-3; maybe TRBD2 (5 bases). The CDR3 has 15 amino acids. CDR1 is SGHTA and CDR2 is FQGNSA in the germline V gene. The V end was cut by 9 bases, the J end by 0 bases, with 16 bases between. CDR3 amino acids: CARGDDVGSTDTQYF. In DNA form, the CDR3 reads TGTGCCAGGGGAGATGACGTTGGTAGCACAGATACGCAGTATTTT. The full variable domain, its missing parts supplied by reference TRBV7-2 and TRBJ2-3, is GAGVSQSPSNKVTEKGKDVELRCDPISGHTALYWYRQSLGQGLEFLIYFQGNSAPDKSGLPSDRFSAERTGGSVSTLTIQRTQQEDSAVYLCARGDDVGSTDTQYFGPGTRLTVL.

The V call is TRBV5-4, the J call TRBJ2-1; 10 nucleotides agree with TRBD1. Unmatched junction bases numbered 3, after V lost 4 bases and J lost 5 bases. Germline V gene lookup returns CDR1 SGHNT and CDR2 YYREEE (reference sequence). This CDR3 region has 14 residues. This CDR3 is CASSRQGADNEQFF. The CDR3 DNA reads TGTGCCAGCAGCCGACAGGGGGCTGACAATGAGCAGTTCTTC.

The CDR3 sequence is CASSQSLGGQGVNYGYTF. DNA of the CDR3: TGCGCCAGCAGCCAATCACTCGGAGGACAGGGGGTTAACTATGGCTACACCTTC. The gene calls are TRBV4-3 and TRBJ1-2; 10 bases line up with TRBD1. J was trimmed by 1 base and V by 2 bases; bases with no gene match: 10. CDR3 length: 18 amino acids. The germline V gene has CDR1 LGHNA and CDR2 YSLEER.

In DNA form, the CDR3 reads TGTGCCAGTAGTATGGGGACAAATAGCAATCAGCCCCAGCATTTT. This gives the protein CASSMGTNSNQPQHF. The V call is TRBV19, the J call TRBJ1-5; D is possibly TRBD1 (6 bases). The V end was cut by 3 bases, the J end by 0 bases, with 9 bases between. This CDR3 has 15 amino acids. The V gene's germline CDR1 is LNHDA and CDR2 SQIVND (reference sequence). Based on the CDR3 plus reference TRBV19 and TRBJ1-5, the full variable domain is DGGITQSPKYLFRKEGQNVTLSCEQNLNHDAMYWYRQDPGQGLRLIYYSQIVNDFQKGDIAEGYSVSREKKESFPLTVTSAQKNPTAFYLCASSMGTNSNQPQHFGDGTRLSIL.

The gene calls are TRBV2 and TRBJ2-1, with 9 positions matching TRBD2. The germline V gene has CDR1 SNHLY and CDR2 FYNNEI. The J segment lost 4 bases and the V segment lost 6 bases, leaving 4 bases of the junction unmatched. The CDR3 is 14 amino acids. CDR3 sequence reads: CASRTSGEYNEQFF. The CDR3 DNA reads as TGTGCCAGCAGGACTAGCGGTGAATACAATGAGCAGTTCTTC.

The chain couples TRBV10-3 to TRBJ2-3; 7 bases line up with TRBD2. The germline CDR1 and CDR2 sequences are ENHRY and SYGVKD. Germline trimming cut 7 bases from V and 1 base from J; bases unmatched to any gene: 8. This CDR3 spans 15 amino acids. CDR3 bases: TGTGCCATCAATGGGGCGGGAGCCGGCACAGATACGCAGTATTTT. Amino acids: CAINGAGAGTDTQYF.

This chain links TRBV4-3 with TRBJ2-1; 9 bases are shared with TRBD1. Germline V gives CDR1 LGHNA, CDR2 YSLEER. This CDR3 has 14 amino acids. With V trimmed by 3 bases and J by 6 bases, 3 bases remained unmatched. The CDR3 reads CASSHYRGLNEQFF. CDR3 nucleotides: TGCGCCAGCAGCCACTACAGGGGGCTCAATGAGCAGTTCTTC.

The CDR3 reads CASSRIGTHYEQYF. CDR3 coding DNA: TGTGCCAGCAGCCGCATCGGGACTCACTACGAGCAGTACTTC. The chain employs TRBV7-9 and TRBJ2-7; weak D call: TRBD2 (6 bases). Germline lookup yields CDR1 SEHNR and CDR2 FQNEAQ (reference sequence). Deletions cut 5 bases from V and 3 bases from J, with 14 bases between. There are 14 residues in the CDR3.

This clone was picked up a small number of times. The V gene is TRBV5-1, the J gene TRBJ1-1, with 8 bases that match TRBD1. The CDR3 extends over 16 amino acids. V lost 3 bases and J lost 4; bases outside the gene matches: 11. Germline V CDR1 and CDR2: SGHRS, YFSETQ. This CDR3 reads CASSSLSRGQGTEAFF. In nucleotides, the CDR3 is TGCGCCAGCAGCTCCCTATCCAGGGGGCAAGGCACTGAAGCTTTCTTT.

The genes are TRBV5-8 and TRBJ1-2; D remains unclear. Trimming cost V 2 bases and J 7 bases, with 3 bases left between them. The CDR3 spans 10 residues. Germline V CDR1 and CDR2: SGHTS, YDEGEE. CDR3 coding DNA: TGTGCCAGCAGCTTCGGTGGCTACACCTTC. Translating gives CASSFGGYTF.

This clone was observed a handful of times. This chain connects TRBV6-1 to TRBJ1-2, with 7 bases fitting TRBD1. The CDR3 is made up of 13 amino acids. With V trimmed by 4 bases and J by 4 bases, 3 bases remained unmatched. In germline, CDR1 is MNHNS, CDR2 SASEGT. As DNA, the CDR3 is TGTGCCAGCAGTGGACAGGGTCTCTATGGCTACACCTTC. Amino acids: CASSGQGLYGYTF.

This chain joins TRBV11-2 and TRBJ2-1, with D uncertain. CDR1 and CDR2 from the germline V gene are SGHAT and FQNNGV. Trimming shortened V by 5 bases and J by 10 bases, and 9 bases separated the two germline ends. The CDR3 runs to 11 residues. The DNA for the CDR3 is TGTGCCAGCAGCCACGCCCGGGAGCAGTTCTTC. Its protein is CASSHAREQFF.

The table lists this clone with a few counts. The J gene is TRBJ1-5, the V gene TRBV7-2; 9 bases line up with TRBD1. Germline V gives CDR1 SGHTA, CDR2 FQGNSA. The CDR3 is 17 residues long. With V trimmed by 6 bases and J by 7 bases, 16 bases remained unmatched. This chain's CDR3 is CASREGLPGQGWQPQHF. In nucleotides, the CDR3 is TGTGCCAGCAGGGAAGGGTTACCGGGACAGGGCTGGCAGCCCCAGCATTTT.

The chain combines TRBV5-1 with TRBJ1-1, with TRBD1 identical over 7 bases. Losses at the gene ends were 0 bases for V and 7 bases for J; bases not matched to a gene: 18. CDR3 length equals 18 residues. The V gene's germline CDR1 is SGHRS and CDR2 YFSETQ. The CDR3: CASSLAKGTGASGIEAFF. The CDR3 nucleotides read TGCGCCAGCAGCTTGGCCAAGGGAACAGGGGCTTCTGGTATTGAAGCTTTCTTT. Using reference TRBV5-1 and TRBJ1-1 for the parts outside the CDR3, the full variable domain is KAGVTQTPRYLIKTRGQQVTLSCSPISGHRSVSWYQQTPGQGLQFLFEYFSETQRNKGNFPGRFSGRQFSNSRSEMNVSTLELGDSALYLCASSLAKGTGASGIEAFFGQGTRLTVV.

The gene calls are TRBV5-1 and TRBJ2-1, with 10 positions matching TRBD2. The CDR3 covers 15 residues. CDR1 SGHRS and CDR2 YFSETQ come from the germline V gene. The V and J ends lost 5 bases and 7 bases, in that order; junction bases with no gene match: 9. CDR3 sequence: CASRVRTSGLNEQFF. DNA of the CDR3: TGCGCCAGCAGAGTAAGGACTAGCGGTCTTAATGAGCAGTTCTTC.

This chain joins TRBV7-9 and TRBJ1-3; unclear D gene. Per germline, CDR1 SEHNR and CDR2 FQNEAQ (reference sequence). V lost 6 bases and J 0 bases, leaving 12 bases between the germline ends. The CDR3 totals 15 residues. CDR3 protein: CASSSGRNSGNTIYF. In DNA form, the CDR3 reads TGTGCCAGCAGTTCAGGCCGAAACTCTGGAAACACCATATATTTT.

This rearrangement joins TRBV5-4 to TRBJ2-2; 8 bases align to TRBD1. The length of the CDR3 is 15 residues. Germline-derived CDR1 and CDR2 are SGHNT and YYREEE (reference sequence). V shed 3 bases and J 5 bases; nucleotides not matched to a gene: 6. The CDR3 reads CASSSQGARTGELFF. The CDR3 DNA reads as TGTGCCAGCAGCTCCCAGGGGGCGCGGACCGGGGAGCTGTTTTTT.

V is TRBV5-4 and J is TRBJ2-7, with 12 positions matching TRBD2. There are 15 residues in the CDR3. CDR1 is SGHNT, CDR2 YYREEE, per germline (reference sequence). The trim removed 4 bases at V and 2 bases at J, leaving 4 bases unmatched. The CDR3 DNA reads as TGTGCCAGCAGCCCTACTAGCGGGGGGCCCTACGAGCAGTACTTC. It encodes CASSPTSGGPYEQYF.

A single count supports this clone. The J gene is TRBJ2-7, the V gene TRBV19; 7 bases fit TRBD2. CDR3 length: 15 residues. V was pared by 2 bases and J by 0 bases, with 4 bases of the junction left unmatched. Germline V gene data show CDR1 as LNHDA and CDR2 as SQIVND (reference sequence). The CDR3 DNA sequence: TGTGCCAGTAGTATATCGGGAGGAGGCTCCTACGAGCAGTACTTC. It translates to CASSISGGGSYEQYF.

The chain's CDR3 is CASRPDRENTGELFF. The CDR3 bases are TGTGCCAGCAGACCAGACAGGGAGAACACCGGGGAGCTGTTTTTT. This chain joins TRBV5-4 and TRBJ2-2; the match to TRBD1 covers 7 bases. V lost 5 bases to trimming and J lost 1 base; unmatched junction nucleotides: 5. CDR1 and CDR2 from the germline V gene are SGHNT and YYREEE (reference sequence). This CDR3 is 15 amino acids long.

This clone came up a few times. This rearrangement joins TRBV10-1 to TRBJ2-5; weak D call: TRBD2 (5 bases). V was trimmed by 3 bases and J by 4 bases, leaving 21 bases between them. This CDR3 region has 17 residues. Germline values: CDR1 WNHNN, CDR2 SYGVQD (reference sequence). The CDR3 region has the DNA TGCGCCAGCAGTGACCCCATATTTGAGGGAGTATCAGAGACCCAGTACTTC. It is translated as CASSDPIFEGVSETQYF.

This chain joins TRBV5-6 and TRBJ1-2, with 8 bases aligning to TRBD1. The V and J ends lost 2 bases and 2 bases, in that order; junction bases with no gene match: 11. The V gene's germline CDR1 is SGHDT and CDR2 YYEEEE. This CDR3 has 17 amino acids. CDR3 sequence (DNA): TGTGCCAGCAGCTTCGGGACAGGTACCCGCCAAAACTATGGCTACACCTTC. Residues: CASSFGTGTRQNYGYTF.

The gene calls are TRBV9 and TRBJ1-2; D possibly corresponds to TRBD1 (6 bases). The CDR3 length is 15 residues. V dropped 4 bases and J dropped 5 bases, with 18 bases sitting between them. CDR1 and CDR2 (germline): SGDLS, YYNGEE. For the CDR3, the DNA is TGTGCCAGCAGCCAGGGTGAGGGGGTGAGTTATGGCTACACCTTC. Amino acids: CASSQGEGVSYGYTF.

This clone was seen only a few times. This chain links TRBV4-1 with TRBJ1-2; D remains unclear. This CDR3 has 12 residues. Germline CDR1 MGHRA, CDR2 YSYEKL. The ends were cut back, 5 bases at V and 4 bases at J, with 8 bases in the middle. CDR3 DNA sequence: TGCGCCAGCAGCGCGTACAGCTATGGCTACACCTTC. Translated, it gives CASSAYSYGYTF.